This T cell receptor beta chain was observed in a study of T cell responses to AZD1222 COVID-19 vaccine. Findings and limits, study-wide: Donors in the cohort were predominantly white British and more often female, and clonal diversity was possibly underestimated.

CDR1 and CDR2 (germline): LNHDA, SQIVND (reference sequence). The CDR3 runs to 15 residues. V shed 2 bases and J 6 bases; nucleotides not matched to a gene: 6. Details on this clone: Its antigen is not identified.

Measured with immunoSEQ multiplex PCR; TCRdb has only the in-frame clones, and not every one. This table has approximately 77,000 clones, roughly 94% appearing once. V usage is TRBV19 and J usage is TRBJ1-5; 8 bases agree with TRBD1. The sample consisted of peripheral blood, taken on day 0 of MenACWY control vaccination. The sequence derives from an adult in good health. The DNA for the CDR3 is TGTGCCAGTAGTATAACAGCAGGGGGCGGTCAGCCCCAGCATTTT. This gives the protein CASSITAGGGQPQHF.